Described below is a single T cell receptor beta chain sequence and its context. The sample comes from a study of T cell changes during pregnancy in multiple sclerosis. Assay used: immunoSEQ multiplex PCR; TCRdb lists only in-frame clones, some missing. The table lists under 80,000 clones, around 90% of them singletons, with 3.7% in the top ten. The CDR3 has 12 amino acids. Trimming took 5 bases from V and 9 from J, leaving 11 bases between them. From germline, CDR1 is SNHLY and CDR2 FYNNEI. The sequence was collected from a female donor in good health, enrolled as a control in a pregnancy study. The chain uses TRBV2 and TRBJ2-1, with a weak D call TRBD1 (6 bases). The sample consisted of peripheral blood, taken after pregnancy. The CDR3 DNA follows: TGTGCCAGCAGTACAGGGTTGGGTGAGCAGTTCTTC. Its translation is CASSTGLGEQFF.